This T cell receptor (beta chain) appears in the sequencing data of a study of blood T cell repertoires in COVID-19. Study summary: The analysed material was cDNA or gDNA that came from T cells, B-cell-depleted T cells, or PBMCs.

This table comes from immunoSEQ multiplex PCR, and its TCRdb copy is limited to in-frame clones, with some not included. This sample has 99,000 or so clones, with over 80% found just once. With V trimmed by 4 bases and J by 4 bases, 7 bases remained unmatched. This CDR3 has 16 residues. Germline CDR1 is SGHDT and CDR2 is YYEEEE. J is TRBJ2-7 and V is TRBV5-6; TRBD2 matches 14 bases. This clonotype was sampled from a man in his forties or fifties with acute or convalescent COVID-19. The sequenced sample was peripheral blood. The CDR3 region is CASSTTSGRARYEQYF. As DNA, the CDR3 is TGTGCCAGCAGCACGACTAGCGGGAGGGCCCGGTACGAGCAGTACTTC.